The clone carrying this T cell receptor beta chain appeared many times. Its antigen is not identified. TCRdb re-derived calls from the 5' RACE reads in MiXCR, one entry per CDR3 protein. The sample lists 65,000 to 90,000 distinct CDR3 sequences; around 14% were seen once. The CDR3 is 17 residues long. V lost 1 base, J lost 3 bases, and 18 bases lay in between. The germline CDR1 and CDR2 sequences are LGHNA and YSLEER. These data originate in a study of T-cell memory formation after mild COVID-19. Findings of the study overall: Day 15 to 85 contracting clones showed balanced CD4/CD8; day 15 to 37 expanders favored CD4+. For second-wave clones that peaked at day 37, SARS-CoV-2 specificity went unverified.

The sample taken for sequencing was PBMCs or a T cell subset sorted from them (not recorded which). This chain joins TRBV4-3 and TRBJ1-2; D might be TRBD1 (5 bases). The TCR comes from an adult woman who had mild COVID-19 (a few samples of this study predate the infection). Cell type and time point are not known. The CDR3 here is CASSQVTKGLGDYGYTF. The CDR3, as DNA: TGCGCCAGCAGCCAAGTGACAAAGGGGCTGGGTGACTATGGCTACACCTTC.